Listed below are T cell receptor beta chains from one sample, sequenced in a study of blood T cells in healthy people across ages. MiXCR was run by TCRdb on the 5' RACE reads, yielding one entry per CDR3 protein. The sample lists almost 1 million distinct CDR3 sequences, about 51% occurring once. Sequencing was carried out using blood. All receptors come from a woman in her fifties or sixties in good health. CDR3s include the opening cysteine and the closing phenylalanine or tryptophan. The D gene is left open where the match is weak. Where a row states a size, it is once, few, many or the class of an expanded clone; other rows omit it.

size	D	J	V	length	DNA	CDR3
few	.	TRBJ2-3	TRBV12-3/TRBV12-4	16	TGTGCCAGCAGTTTAATAAGGGGTGAGGGCACAGATACGCAGTATTTT	CASSLIRGEGTDTQYF
.	.	TRBJ2-5	TRBV24-1	12	TGTGCCACCAGTGTTCGCGGGACTCGACAGTACTTC	CATSVRGTRQYF
.	.	TRBJ1-4	TRBV4-1	14	TGCGCCAGCAGTCCCACGGGGGTTGGGGAAAAACTGTTTTTT	CASSPTGVGEKLFF
.	TRBD2	TRBJ2-3	TRBV25-1	18	TGTGCCAGCAGTGACGATTTACTAGCGGGAGGATGGACAGATACGCAGTATTTT	CASSDDLLAGGWTDTQYF
.	TRBD1	TRBJ1-2	TRBV5-1	13	TGCGCCAACAGCGCGGGACAGCCCTATGGCTACACCTTC	CANSAGQPYGYTF
few	TRBD2	TRBJ2-3	TRBV2	13	TGTGCCAGCAAGCGGGAGTGGACAGATACGCAGTATTTT	CASKREWTDTQYF
.	.	TRBJ2-7	TRBV2	11	TGTGCCAGCTCGGCTTCCCACGAGCAGTACTTC	CASSASHEQYF
few	TRBD1	TRBJ1-2	TRBV12-3/TRBV12-4	11	TGTGCCAGCAGTGACAGGGCGGGCTACACCTTC	CASSDRAGYTF
few	TRBD2	TRBJ2-1	TRBV5-1	17	TGCGCCAGCAGCTCTGGAGCTAGCGGGAGTGGGTATAATGAGCAGTTCTTC	CASSSGASGSGYNEQFF
.	TRBD2	TRBJ2-1	TRBV28	14	TGTGCCAGCTTTGGTAGCGGGAGCTCGAATGAGCAGTTCTTC	CASFGSGSSNEQFF
few	.	TRBJ2-7	TRBV15	13	TGTGCCACCAGCAGAGAGGCAGGCTACGAGCAGTACTTC	CATSREAGYEQYF
.	TRBD2	TRBJ2-7	TRBV4-2	19	TGTGCCAGCAGCCAAGTTTCCGGACTAGCGGGACTAGCTGGCTACGAGCAGTACTTC	CASSQVSGLAGLAGYEQYF
.	TRBD2	TRBJ2-7	TRBV4-3	16	TGCGCCAGCAGCCAAGAGAGGACTAGCGGGAGCTACGAGCAGTACTTC	CASSQERTSGSYEQYF
few	TRBD1	TRBJ2-7	TRBV28	14	TGTGCCAGCCGGGGTGGGGACAGGAACTACGAGCAGTACTTC	CASRGGDRNYEQYF
.	TRBD1	TRBJ2-1	TRBV6-5	15	TGTGCCAGCAGCGCCGGACAGGGGGCTGTCTATGAGCAGTTCTTC	CASSAGQGAVYEQFF
.	.	TRBJ2-7	TRBV2	11	TGTGCCAGCAGCCGGGACGGGATGCAGTACTTC	CASSRDGMQYF
once	TRBD2	TRBJ2-3	TRBV4-1	17	TGCGCCAGCAGCCAAGCTCAAAGCGGGAACTCGCGATATACGCAGTATTTT	CASSQAQSGNSRYTQYF
.	.	TRBJ2-3	TRBV14	15	TGTGCCAGCAGCTCGGCCCGGGCTAACAGAGATACGCAGTATTTT	CASSSARANRDTQYF
.	.	TRBJ1-5	TRBV12-3/TRBV12-4	15	TGTGCCAGCAGCTCCTCAGGGGCGGGCAATCAGCCCCAGCATTTT	CASSSSGAGNQPQHF
.	TRBD2	TRBJ2-7	TRBV4-1	16	TGCGCCAGCAGCCAAGATTTTCCGGGAGGGCCCCGCGAGCAGTACTTC	CASSQDFPGGPREQYF
.	TRBD2	TRBJ2-5	TRBV4-2	15	TGTGCCAGCAGCCAAGATGCGGGAGTAGTAGAGACCCAGTACTTC	CASSQDAGVVETQYF
.	TRBD1	TRBJ1-2	TRBV11-1	15	TGTGCCAGCAGCCTAACCGGGACAGGGGGCTATGGCTACACCTTC	CASSLTGTGGYGYTF
.	TRBD2	TRBJ2-3	TRBV4-3	17	TGCGCCAGCAGCCAACTTGGAGGGGCGGGAGAGAGAGATACGCAGTATTTT	CASSQLGGAGERDTQYF
few	.	TRBJ2-3	TRBV9	14	TGTGCCAGCAGCGTAGAGGGGGGATCGGATACGCAGTATTTT	CASSVEGGSDTQYF
.	.	TRBJ2-7	TRBV24-1	16	TGTGCCACCAGTGGAAACAGGGTGTTATCCTACAATGAGCAGTACTTC	CATSGNRVLSYNEQYF
.	.	TRBJ2-5	TRBV28	15	TGTGCCAGCATTTCGGCACAGGCGTACCAAGAGACCCAGTACTTC	CASISAQAYQETQYF
.	TRBD2	TRBJ2-1	TRBV7-2	12	TGTGCCAGCACCCAGCGGGGGGTTGAGCAGTTCTTC	CASTQRGVEQFF
.	.	TRBJ2-3	TRBV25-1	15	TGTGCCAGCAGTGACCCCCGGCTTAGGGCAGATACGCAGTATTTT	CASSDPRLRADTQYF